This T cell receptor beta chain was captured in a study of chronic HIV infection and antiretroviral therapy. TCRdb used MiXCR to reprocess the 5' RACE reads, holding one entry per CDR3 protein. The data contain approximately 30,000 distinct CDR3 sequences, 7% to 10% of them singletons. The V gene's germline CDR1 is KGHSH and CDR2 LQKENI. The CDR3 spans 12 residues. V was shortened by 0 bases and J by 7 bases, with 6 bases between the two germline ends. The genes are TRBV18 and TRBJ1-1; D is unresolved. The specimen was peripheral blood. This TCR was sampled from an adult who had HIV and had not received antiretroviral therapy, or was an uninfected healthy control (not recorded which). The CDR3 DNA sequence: TGTGCCAGCTCACCACCGGGTAGTGAAGCTTTCTTT. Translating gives CASSPPGSEAFF.